The 31 T cell receptor beta chains reported below all come from one sample, sequenced in a study of technical replicates of blood from several donors. Profiling relied on immunoSEQ multiplex PCR, and the TCRdb table lists in-frame clones only, not all of them. The sample shows about 75,000 clones, approximately 97% of them seen only once. Specimen: T cells isolated from PBMCs. Receptor source: a human donor in good health.

The genes are TRBV5-1 and TRBJ2-3, with 8 bases aligning to TRBD1. Germline V gene lookup returns CDR1 SGHRS and CDR2 YFSETQ. The length of the CDR3 is 14 residues. V lost 7 bases, J lost 2 bases, and 6 bases stayed unmatched. The CDR3 protein is CASQTGANTDTQYF. The CDR3, as DNA: TGCGCCAGCCAGACAGGGGCTAACACAGATACGCAGTATTTT.

The chain carries TRBV14 and TRBJ1-1; 7 positions match TRBD1. The ends lost 0 bases at V and 4 bases at J; junction bases unmatched: 5. In germline, CDR1 is SGHDN, CDR2 FVKESK. This CDR3 spans 15 amino acids. CDR3: CASSQEQGLATEAFF. The CDR3 DNA sequence: TGTGCCAGCAGCCAAGAACAGGGGTTGGCCACTGAAGCTTTCTTT.

J is TRBJ2-1 and V is TRBV14; 8 bases align to TRBD2. CDR3 length: 16 residues. V shed 4 bases, J shed 7 bases, and the junction held 12 bases outside the gene matches. Germline V gives CDR1 SGHDN, CDR2 FVKESK. This CDR3 reads CASSPLGTRGSNEQFF. DNA for the CDR3: TGTGCCAGCAGCCCGCTAGGGACTAGGGGGTCAAATGAGCAGTTCTTC. Full variable domain (outside the CDR3, taken from reference TRBV14 and TRBJ2-1): EAGVTQFPSHSVIEKGQTVTLRCDPISGHDNLYWYRRVMGKEIKFLLHFVKESKQDESGMPNNRFLAERTGGTYSTLKVQPAELEDSGVYFCASSPLGTRGSNEQFFGPGTRLTVL.

The rearrangement links TRBV5-6 to TRBJ2-5, with D unresolved. CDR3 length: 13 amino acids. The V end was cut by 2 bases, the J end by 5 bases, with 10 bases between. Germline V gives CDR1 SGHDT, CDR2 YYEEEE. The CDR3 sequence is CASSFSSKETQYF. In DNA form, the CDR3 reads TGTGCCAGCAGCTTTAGTAGCAAGGAGACCCAGTACTTC.

The chain links TRBV11-3 to TRBJ2-3; D not certain. The V gene's germline CDR1 is SGHNT and CDR2 YENEEA. The CDR3 has 12 amino acids. With 5 bases removed from V and 5 bases from J, the gap between germline ends came to 8 bases. The CDR3 loop is CASSLRRDTQYF. The DNA of the CDR3 is TGTGCCAGCAGCCTACGTCGAGATACGCAGTATTTT.

This chain's CDR3 is CASSLSIQGLWYEQYF. CDR3 in DNA: TGTGCCAGCAGTTTATCGATACAGGGGTTATGGTACGAGCAGTACTTC. V and J are TRBV27 and TRBJ2-7; 7 bases map to TRBD1. The CDR3 totals 16 residues. Germline V gives CDR1 MNHEY, CDR2 SMNVEV (reference sequence). V lost 0 bases and J lost 4; bases outside the gene matches: 9.

The V call is TRBV27, the J call TRBJ2-1, with TRBD2 matching over 9 bases. V was clipped by 3 bases and J by 8 bases; unmatched bases: 8. Germline assignment: CDR1 MNHEY and CDR2 SMNVEV (reference sequence). The CDR3 extends over 15 amino acids. The CDR3 reads CASSFSLAGRDEQFF. The CDR3 DNA follows: TGTGCCAGCAGTTTCAGCCTAGCGGGGAGGGATGAGCAGTTCTTC.

The chain combines TRBV5-1 with TRBJ2-7; D ambiguous. Germline CDR1 is SGHRS and CDR2 is YFSETQ. Trimming pared 3 bases from V and 3 bases from J, leaving 22 bases between. The length of the CDR3 is 17 residues. CDR3 region: CASSSSKKDRSVYEQYF. CDR3 nucleotide sequence: TGCGCCAGCAGCTCGTCAAAAAAAGACCGGAGTGTCTACGAGCAGTACTTC.

The chain joins TRBV12-5 to TRBJ2-2; D unclear. There are 16 residues in the CDR3. Trimming left V 5 bases short and J 4 bases short, with 17 bases between. The germline V gene encodes CDR1 LGHNT and CDR2 FRNRAP. As DNA, the CDR3 is TGTGCTAGTGGTCAGGTCGCCCTTGTCAGCACCGGGGAGCTGTTTTTT. Translated: CASGQVALVSTGELFF.

The chain couples TRBV6-1 to TRBJ2-7; TRBD1 matches at 8 bases. With V trimmed by 7 bases and J by 0 bases, 5 bases remained unmatched. The CDR3 length is 14 residues. Germline lookup yields CDR1 MNHNS and CDR2 SASEGT. CDR3 bases: TGTGCCAGCAACGACAGGGGAATCTCCTACGAGCAGTACTTC. Translating gives CASNDRGISYEQYF.

CDR3 in DNA: TGCGCCAGCAGCCCCGCTCCCGGGGAGTACTACGAGCAGTACTTC. Translation: CASSPAPGEYYEQYF. The gene calls are TRBV5-1 and TRBJ2-7; D is possibly TRBD2 (5 bases). CDR1 and CDR2 from the germline V gene are SGHRS and YFSETQ. Trimming removed 4 bases from V and 3 bases from J, with 17 bases in between. The CDR3 has 15 amino acids.

This clone was seen a few times. The gene calls are TRBV4-1 and TRBJ2-1; maybe TRBD1 (6 bases). The CDR3 runs to 16 residues. The V gene's germline CDR1 is MGHRA and CDR2 YSYEKL. V was shortened by 4 bases and J by 10 bases, with 23 bases between the two germline ends. Here the CDR3 DNA reads TGCGCCAGCAGCCGTGCACCAGGGGCCGCCAGTTTAGAGCAGTTCTTC. As protein: CASSRAPGAASLEQFF.

V is TRBV19 and J is TRBJ1-1; TRBD1 agrees at 7 bases. CDR1 is LNHDA and CDR2 is SQIVND in the germline V gene (reference sequence). CDR3 size: 15 residues. V lost 1 base to trimming and J lost 2 bases; unmatched junction nucleotides: 4. CDR3 sequence reads: CASSIVGTVNTEAFF. CDR3 DNA sequence: TGTGCCAGTAGTATAGTTGGGACAGTTAACACTGAAGCTTTCTTT.

This chain joins TRBV11-3 and TRBJ1-6; 7 bases align to TRBD1. This CDR3 comprises 14 residues. From germline, CDR1 is SGHNT and CDR2 YENEEA. Trimming cost V 4 bases and J 7 bases; bases outside gene matches: 4. The CDR3 DNA reads as TGTGCCAGCAGCTCTACAGGGGCCAATTCACCCCTCCACTTT. This gives the protein CASSSTGANSPLHF. The variable domain in full, completed from reference TRBV11-3 and TRBJ1-6, reads EAGVVQSPRYKIIEKKQPVAFWCNPISGHNTLYWYLQNLGQGPELLIRYENEEAVDDSQLPKDRFSAERLKGVDSTLKIQPAELGDSAVYLCASSSTGANSPLHFGNGTRLTVT.

The chain joins TRBV5-1 to TRBJ1-2, with 9 nucleotides matching TRBD1. Germline CDR1 SGHRS, CDR2 YFSETQ. J was trimmed by 5 bases and V by 3 bases; bases with no gene match: 5. The CDR3 is 14 amino acids. CDR3 bases: TGCGCCAGCAGCTGGGGACAGGGAGTATATGGCTACACCTTC. It codes for CASSWGQGVYGYTF. Drawing the rest from reference TRBV5-1 and TRBJ1-2, the complete variable domain is KAGVTQTPRYLIKTRGQQVTLSCSPISGHRSVSWYQQTPGQGLQFLFEYFSETQRNKGNFPGRFSGRQFSNSRSEMNVSTLELGDSALYLCASSWGQGVYGYTFGSGTRLTVV.

The chain combines TRBV6-4 with TRBJ1-5; maybe TRBD1 (6 bases). The ends were cut back, 8 bases at V and 6 bases at J, with 29 bases in the middle. Germline V gives CDR1 MRHNA, CDR2 SNTAGT. The CDR3 contains 18 residues. Here the CDR3 reads CASRLPGQGRERGQPQHF. The DNA of the CDR3 is TGTGCCAGCCGATTACCGGGACAAGGAAGGGAGAGGGGTCAGCCCCAGCATTTT.

This clone appeared once. This chain links TRBV4-1 with TRBJ1-6; maybe TRBD1 (5 bases). With 0 bases removed from V and 3 bases from J, the gap between germline ends came to 18 bases. The CDR3 extends over 19 amino acids. From germline, CDR1 is MGHRA and CDR2 YSYEKL. DNA of the CDR3: TGCGCCAGCAGCCAAGAAGGGTACGGTGAAGGGGTCTATAATTCACCCCTCCACTTT. It codes for CASSQEGYGEGVYNSPLHF.

This chain links TRBV7-9 with TRBJ1-5, with D possibly matching TRBD1 (5 bases). The germline V gene has CDR1 SEHNR and CDR2 FQNEAQ (reference sequence). The CDR3 has 15 residues. Deletions cut 2 bases from V and 4 bases from J, with 12 bases between. The chain's CDR3 is CASSLSGGFNQPQHF. CDR3 DNA: TGTGCCAGCAGCTTAAGCGGGGGATTTAATCAGCCCCAGCATTTT.

In DNA, the CDR3 is TGTGCCAGCAGTGAGATGGCAGGGGGGTCCTACAATGAGCAGTTCTTC. Encoded protein: CASSEMAGGSYNEQFF. The chain joins TRBV6-1 to TRBJ2-1; possible D gene TRBD1, 7 bases. V lost 3 bases, J lost 1 base, and 13 bases lay in between. CDR1 MNHNS and CDR2 SASEGT come from the germline V gene. The CDR3 has 16 residues.

V and J are TRBV25-1 and TRBJ1-1; tentatively, D is TRBD1 (5 bases). This CDR3 comprises 13 residues. Germline loops: CDR1 MGHDK, CDR2 SYGVNS. Trimming removed 6 bases at V and 1 base at J, with 9 bases between. The CDR3 DNA sequence: TGTGCCAGCAGGCAGGGTGGGAACACTGAAGCTTTCTTT. It is translated as CASRQGGNTEAFF.

This chain joins TRBV7-2 and TRBJ2-1, with D unresolved. This CDR3 is built from 13 residues. CDR1 and CDR2 (germline): SGHTA, FQGNSA. The V end lost 7 bases, the J end lost 4 bases, and 11 bases lay between the germline ends. CDR3 nucleotides: TGTGCCAGCAATACCGGGTTTTACAATGAGCAGTTCTTC. Translated, it gives CASNTGFYNEQFF.

This chain uses TRBV27 with TRBJ2-5, with 9 bases identical to TRBD1. The J segment lost 5 bases and the V segment lost 5 bases, leaving 12 bases of the junction unmatched. Germline-derived CDR1 and CDR2 are MNHEY and SMNVEV (reference sequence). The CDR3 contains 16 residues. The CDR3 spells CASSLGTGTLRETQYF. For the CDR3, the DNA is TGTGCCAGCAGTCTCGGGACAGGGACCCTCCGGGAGACCCAGTACTTC.

The V and J genes are TRBV19 and TRBJ1-2; TRBD1 matches at 9 bases. The germline CDR1 and CDR2 sequences are LNHDA and SQIVND (reference sequence). CDR3 length equals 13 residues. The junction had 6 bases not matched to a gene; V was cut back by 7 bases and J by 6 bases. The DNA of the CDR3 is TGTGCCAGTACCCCCGGGACAGGGAATGGCTACACCTTC. This encodes CASTPGTGNGYTF.

The gene calls are TRBV27 and TRBJ2-3; 9 bases are a match to TRBD1. The ends lost 3 bases at V and 4 bases at J; junction bases unmatched: 5. Per germline, CDR1 MNHEY and CDR2 SMNVEV (reference sequence). The CDR3 runs to 15 residues. The DNA for the CDR3 is TGTGCCAGCAGTTTTTCGGGACAGGGACCAGATACGCAGTATTTT. Amino acid sequence: CASSFSGQGPDTQYF.

The chain uses TRBV9 and TRBJ2-2; possible D gene TRBD1, 5 bases. There are 12 residues in the CDR3. Germline CDR1 is SGDLS and CDR2 is YYNGEE. In DNA, the CDR3 is TGTGCATCCGCAGGGATCACCGGGGAGCTGTTTTTT. Amino acids: CASAGITGELFF. Filled out from reference TRBV9 and TRBJ2-2, the complete variable domain reads DSGVTQTPKHLITATGQRVTLRCSPRSGDLSVYWYQQSLDQGLQFLIQYYNGEERAKGNILERFSAQQFPDLHSELNLSSLELGDSALYFCASAGITGELFFGEGSRLTVL.

The V call is TRBV27, the J call TRBJ1-1; D gene unclear. The germline gives CDR1 MNHEY, CDR2 SMNVEV (reference sequence). The germline V and J ends were trimmed by 5 bases and 0 bases, with 13 bases remaining between them. The CDR3 sequence is 15 residues long. CDR3 nucleotide sequence: TGTGCCAGCAGTCTCGAACCGGGGATGAACACTGAAGCTTTCTTT. As protein: CASSLEPGMNTEAFF.

V gene TRBV7-9 combines with J gene TRBJ2-7; 9 bases align to TRBD2. Unmatched junction bases numbered 10, after V lost 5 bases and J lost 5 bases. CDR1 SEHNR and CDR2 FQNEAQ come from the germline V gene (reference sequence). This CDR3 comprises 15 residues. The CDR3, as DNA: TGTGCCAGCAGCAGTAGCGGGGGCACCTTTGACGAGCAGTACTTC. Protein sequence: CASSSSGGTFDEQYF. Supplemented by reference TRBV7-9 and TRBJ2-7, the full variable domain reads DTGVSQNPRHKITKRGQNVTFRCDPISEHNRLYWYRQTLGQGPEFLTYFQNEAQLEKSRLLSDRFSAERPKGSFSTLEIQRTEQGDSAMYLCASSSSGGTFDEQYFGPGTRLTVT.

This chain uses TRBV4-1 with TRBJ2-2; weak D call: TRBD2 (6 bases). Germline V CDR1 and CDR2: MGHRA, YSYEKL. Trimming took off 1 base at V and 7 bases at J, with 13 bases between the two ends. The CDR3 is made up of 15 amino acids. CDR3: CASSQVSGVIGELFF. The DNA of the CDR3 is TGCGCCAGCAGCCAAGTATCGGGAGTGATCGGGGAGCTGTTTTTT.

The chain is built from TRBV5-6 and TRBJ2-5, with 7 positions matching TRBD2. Germline V gene data show CDR1 as SGHDT and CDR2 as YYEEEE. CDR3 length: 16 amino acids. With V trimmed by 3 bases and J by 8 bases, 16 bases remained unmatched. CDR3 nucleotides: TGTGCCAGCAGCTCACCAAGCGGGGACGAGGGCCGCACCCAGTACTTC. It codes for CASSSPSGDEGRTQYF. Full variable domain (rest looked up from reference TRBV5-6 and TRBJ2-5): DAGVTQSPTHLIKTRGQQVTLRCSPKSGHDTVSWYQQALGQGPQFIFQYYEEEERQRGNFPDRFSGHQFPNYSSELNVNALLLGDSALYLCASSSPSGDEGRTQYFGPGTRLLVL.

The CDR3 bases are TGTGCCAGCAGCCCCGGACAGCCTAGCACAGATACGCAGTATTTT. Residues: CASSPGQPSTDTQYF. The V and J genes are TRBV7-3 and TRBJ2-3; possible D gene TRBD1, 6 bases. V dropped 5 bases and J dropped 0 bases, with 12 bases sitting between them. There are 15 residues in the CDR3. The germline V gene encodes CDR1 SGHTA and CDR2 FQGTGA.

The chain recombines TRBV5-1 with TRBJ1-6; 7 bases line up with TRBD1. CDR3 length equals 17 residues. From germline, CDR1 is SGHRS and CDR2 YFSETQ. V dropped 4 bases and J dropped 4; count of bases not matched to a gene: 11. The CDR3, as DNA: TGCGCCAGCAGCCTATTAGGACAGGAGGTGTATAATTCACCCCTCCACTTT. The encoded protein is CASSLLGQEVYNSPLHF.